This T cell receptor beta chain was identified in a study of OX40 agonist ivuxolimab in advanced cancers. For the study at large: Patients were dosed intravenously with ivuxolimab at 0.01 to 10 mg/kg every 2 weeks. Participants averaged roughly 60 years of age (range 23 to 79) and were around 85% male.

The CDR3 is 14 residues long. The ends were cut back, 4 bases at V and 2 bases at J, with 12 bases in the middle. CDR1 is SGHRS, CDR2 YFSETQ, per germline. Assay used: immunoSEQ multiplex PCR; TCRdb lists only in-frame clones, some missing. The profile covers about 48,000 clones, with 83% appearing a single time and over 1% taken by the ten largest. Any history of autoimmune disease or systemic immunosuppression disqualified patients. The chain combines TRBV5-1 with TRBJ2-5, with D perhaps matching TRBD1 or TRBD2 (6 bases each). This receptor was taken from an adult with an advanced solid tumor such as melanoma, head and neck, liver or kidney cancer. The source was CD4+ or CD8+ T cells sorted from blood, collected in a trial of the OX40 agonist ivuxolimab. This CDR3 reads CASSGGDKQETQYF. The CDR3 DNA follows: TGCGCCAGCAGCGGCGGGGACAAGCAAGAGACCCAGTACTTC.